The 4 T cell receptor beta chains below come from one sample, sequenced in a study of blood T cell repertoires in COVID-19. The repertoire was sequenced with immunoSEQ multiplex PCR; TCRdb's copy has only in-frame clones and lacks some. The data show some 100,000 clones, 88% seen once. Sequencing was performed on peripheral blood. These receptors all stem from a human donor in a cohort sampled during active COVID-19.

The chain combines TRBV27 with TRBJ2-5; 10 bases map to TRBD2. The V gene end was trimmed by 1 base and the J gene end by 1 base; junction bases not matched to a gene: 0. The CDR3 totals 15 residues. Germline V gene lookup returns CDR1 MNHEY and CDR2 SMNVEV (reference sequence). The CDR3 loop is CASSLLAGGQETQYF. CDR3 nucleotide sequence: TGTGCCAGCAGTTTATTAGCGGGGGGCCAAGAGACCCAGTACTTC.

The chain carries TRBV6-2 or TRBV6-3 and TRBJ2-3, with a weak D call TRBD2 (6 bases). The germline CDR1 and CDR2 sequences are MNHEY and SVGEGT. The CDR3 has 16 amino acids. Trimming took 0 bases from V and 2 from J, leaving 12 bases between them. This CDR3 reads CASSYSGTGVTDTQYF. The CDR3, as DNA: TGTGCCAGCAGTTACTCCGGGACTGGGGTCACAGATACGCAGTATTTT.

This chain joins TRBV4-2 and TRBJ2-1, with TRBD1 as a possible D gene (7 bases). Germline-derived CDR1 and CDR2 are LGHNA and YNFKEQ. Deletions cut 0 bases from V and 4 bases from J, with 10 bases between. CDR3 length: 15 amino acids. CDR3 in amino acids: CASSQDQGGYNEQFF. The CDR3 DNA sequence: TGTGCCAGCAGCCAAGATCAGGGGGGATACAATGAGCAGTTCTTC.

This clone has at least ten counts. This chain joins TRBV4-1 and TRBJ1-2; 7 bases are a match to TRBD1. The CDR3 spans 14 residues. Looked up from germline, CDR1 is MGHRA and CDR2 is YSYEKL. The V segment lost 4 bases and the J segment 2 bases; nucleotides outside the gene matches: 4. DNA of the CDR3: TGCGCCAGCAGCCGCCCGGGACAGAACTATGGCTACACCTTC. It encodes CASSRPGQNYGYTF.